This T cell receptor (beta chain) comes out of a study of T cells in Graves' hyperthyroidism and ophthalmopathy. Study-level points and caveats: Classification by a 13 V-J model distinguished ophthalmopathy from stable hyperthyroidism.

In its sample, this clonotype was seen many times. Its target is not known. Using RNA transcripts as the source, TCR beta CDR3 regions were amplified. HTBI primers were the set used in a first-round RT-PCR of the TCR CDR3. TCRdb fed the multiplex PCR reads into MiXCR, producing one record per CDR3 protein. The sample shows roughly 500,000 distinct CDR3 sequences, under 25% of them seen only once. Deletions cut 2 bases from V and 3 bases from J, with 10 bases between. The CDR3 consists of 13 residues. Germline CDR1 reads SQVTM; CDR2 reads ANQGSEA. The sample comprised blood. V and J are TRBV29-1 and TRBJ1-1, with D unclear. The clonotype was recovered from a woman in her 70s with Graves' ophthalmopathy. The CDR3 bases are TGCAGCGTTGAAAAGGTTGGGTACACTGAAGCTTTCTTT. Translated: CSVEKVGYTEAFF. Full variable domain (missing parts from reference TRBV29-1 and TRBJ1-1): SAVISQKPSRDICQRGTSLTIQCQVDSQVTMMFWYRQQPGQSLTLIATANQGSEATYESGFVIDKFPISRPNLTFSTLTVSNMSPEDSSIYLCSVEKVGYTEAFFGQGTRLTVV.